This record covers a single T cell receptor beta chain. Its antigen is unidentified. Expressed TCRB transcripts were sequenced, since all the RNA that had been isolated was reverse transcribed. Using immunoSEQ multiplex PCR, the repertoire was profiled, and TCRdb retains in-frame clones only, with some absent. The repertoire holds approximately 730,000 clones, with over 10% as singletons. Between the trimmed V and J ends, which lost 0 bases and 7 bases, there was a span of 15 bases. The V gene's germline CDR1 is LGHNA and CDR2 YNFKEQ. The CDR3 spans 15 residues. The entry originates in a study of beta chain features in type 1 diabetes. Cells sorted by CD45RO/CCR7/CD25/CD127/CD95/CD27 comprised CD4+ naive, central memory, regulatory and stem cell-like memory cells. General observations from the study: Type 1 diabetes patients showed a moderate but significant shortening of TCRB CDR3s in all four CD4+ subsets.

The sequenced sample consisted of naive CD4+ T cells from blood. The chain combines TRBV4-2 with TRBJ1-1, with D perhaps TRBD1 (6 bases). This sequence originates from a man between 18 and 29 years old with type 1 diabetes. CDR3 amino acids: CASSQEGGSQSEAFF. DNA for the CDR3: TGTGCCAGCAGCCAAGAAGGGGGGTCACAAAGTGAAGCTTTCTTT.